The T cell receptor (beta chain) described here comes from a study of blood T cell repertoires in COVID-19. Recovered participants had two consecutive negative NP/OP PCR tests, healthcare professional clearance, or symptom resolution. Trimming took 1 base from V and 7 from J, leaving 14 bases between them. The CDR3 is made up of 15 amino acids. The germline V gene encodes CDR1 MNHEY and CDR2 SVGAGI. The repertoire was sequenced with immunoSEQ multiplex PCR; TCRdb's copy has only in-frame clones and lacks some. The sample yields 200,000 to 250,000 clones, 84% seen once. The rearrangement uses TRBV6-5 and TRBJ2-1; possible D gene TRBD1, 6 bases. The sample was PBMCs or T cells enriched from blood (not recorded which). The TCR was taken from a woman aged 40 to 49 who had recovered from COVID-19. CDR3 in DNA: TGTGCCAGCAGTTACTTCAGGGGCGGGTGGAATGAGCAGTTCTTC. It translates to CASSYFRGGWNEQFF.